This T cell receptor beta chain stems from a study of cytomegalovirus exposure and HLA in healthy donors. On the study more broadly: The same platform was used for the 110 or so validation repertoires as for the roughly 660 first-cohort repertoires, as reported in a later analysis.

Remarks on this clone: The antigen is not known.

The germline CDR1 and CDR2 sequences are MNHEY and SMNVEV (reference sequence). J gave up 7 bases and V 6 bases, and 10 bases lay outside the gene matches. The CDR3 sequence is 14 residues long. Study observations and caveats: Cytomegalovirus association was assigned to about 150 TCR beta chains. One later analysis, an examination of the roughly 130 validation repertoires, found that first-cohort TCR clusters tended to co-occur in them. Reports showed the classifier diagnosing cytomegalovirus status with high specificity and sensitivity.

Measured with immunoSEQ multiplex PCR; TCRdb has only the in-frame clones, and not every one. The table lists roughly 330,000 clones, roughly 87% of them singletons. Material for sequencing was PBMCs. This chain joins TRBV27 and TRBJ2-7; 9 bases match TRBD2. The clonotype comes from a young woman in good health and CMV-seropositive. The CDR3 here is CASSSSGVVGEQYF. The CDR3 DNA sequence: TGTGCCAGCAGCTCTAGCGGGGTAGTGGGGGAGCAGTACTTC.